The 8 T cell receptor beta chains below were found in one sample sequenced in a study of tissue T cells after allogeneic stem cell transplantation. The time point was: mouse harvest day 7 after allogeneic transplant. Tail vein injection delivered 10^7 T-cell-depleted bone marrow cells and 10^6 splenic CD5+ T cells. TCRdb's table, derived via immunoSEQ multiplex PCR, lists solely in-frame clones and lacks some. The sample has roughly 6,100 clones, roughly two fifths seen once; the top ten hold approximately 2.2%. Source material: skin. The receptors stem from a female BALB/c mouse given C57BL/6 T cells with graft-versus-host disease after an allogeneic hematopoietic cell transplant.

Regarding this clone: Genes and germline are mouse. The read ends 1 residue before the CDR3 terminus; that terminus is restored from the germline J gene. The V gene is TRBV13-1, the J gene TRBJ1-1, with 7 bases matching TRBD1. The J segment lost 0 bases and the V segment lost 1 base, leaving 6 bases of the junction unmatched. Germline-derived CDR1 and CDR2 are NSHNY and SYGAGN. The CDR3 length is 16 residues. The covered CDR3 bases are TGTGCCAGCAGTGATCACAGGGGCGGGGCAAACACAGAAGTCTTC. Translated, it gives CASSDHRGGANTEVF. The full-length CDR3 reads as CASSDHRGGANTEVFF.

Comments on this clone: Each gene name is a mouse one. The read ends 1 residue shy of where the CDR3 ends; the end is completed using the germline J gene. The J gene is TRBJ2-5, the V gene TRBV26; 8 positions match TRBD1. The CDR3 runs to 13 residues. Losses at the gene ends were 5 bases for V and 3 bases for J; bases not matched to a gene: 1. Looked up from germline, CDR1 is KGHPV and CDR2 is FQNQEV (reference sequence). The CDR3 bases that were read are TGTGCCAGCAGTACAGGGGGGCAAGACACCCAGTAC. Translating gives CASSTGGQDTQY. The CDR3 reads in full as CASSTGGQDTQYF.

This clone was observed a few times. All gene names here are mouse names. The CDR3 sequence is CASSSRISNERLFF. CDR3 bases read: TGTGCCAGCAGCTCCAGGATTTCCAACGAAAGATTATTT. The chain uses TRBV3 and TRBJ1-4; D gene ambiguous. The read ends 1 residue early relative to the CDR3; the germline J gene fills the gap. Germline V gene lookup returns CDR1 SNHLY and CDR2 FYNGKV (reference sequence). The CDR3 has 14 amino acids. The V end was cut by 4 bases, the J end by 0 bases, with 6 bases between. The full variable domain, completed using reference TRBV3 and TRBJ1-4, is GPKVLQIPSHQIIDMGQMVTLNCDPVSNHLYFYWYKQILGQQMEFLVNFYNGKVMEKSKLFKDQFSVERPDGSYFTLKIQPTALEDSAVYFCASSSRISNERLFFGHGTKLSVL.

There are a few counts of this clone. Gene labels here are mouse ones. The read finishes 1 residue shy of the CDR3 end, and the germline J gene is used to complete it. V usage is TRBV19 and J usage is TRBJ2-7; 10 bases fit TRBD2. Germline-derived CDR1 and CDR2 are FNHDT and SITEND (reference sequence). The CDR3 contains 14 residues. Unmatched junction bases numbered 4, after V lost 5 bases and J lost 2 bases. CDR3 sequence: CASSRDWGTYEQYF. The part of the CDR3 DNA that was read is TGTGCCAGCAGCAGGGACTGGGGAACCTATGAACAGTAC.

A few counts support this clone. Gene names refer to mouse genes. Incomplete CDR3 DNA: TGTGCCAGCAGTCTAGGACAGACCAACGAAAGATTATTT. Protein: CASSLGQTNERLF. In full, the CDR3 reads CASSLGQTNERLFF. The V and J genes are TRBV26 and TRBJ1-4, with D possibly being TRBD1 (6 bases). Sequencing ends 1 residue short of the CDR3 end; the germline J gene provides the rest. The CDR3 length is 14 residues. Germline V CDR1 and CDR2: KGHPV, FQNQEV (reference sequence). Deletions cut 3 bases from V and 3 bases from J, with 8 bases between.

Worth noting for this clone: Gene labels here are mouse ones. The CDR3 extends 1 residue past the end of the read, so its final part is completed from the germline J gene. The rearrangement uses TRBV3 and TRBJ1-1; unclear D gene. V shed 2 bases and J shed 0 bases, with 4 bases lying between them. There are 13 residues in the CDR3. The germline V gene has CDR1 SNHLY and CDR2 FYNGKV (reference sequence). CDR3 amino acids: CASSLTANTEVFF. CDR3 DNA, as far as it was read: TGTGCCAGCAGCTTAACAGCAAACACAGAAGTCTTC.

To note about this clone: The genes and germline here are from mouse. Sequencing ends 1 residue short of the CDR3 end; the germline J gene provides the rest. V and J are TRBV13-1 and TRBJ2-2, with D possibly being TRBD1 or TRBD2 (5 bases each). Per the germline V gene, CDR1 is NSHNY and CDR2 is SYGAGN. The CDR3 loop spans 13 amino acids. Between the trimmed V and J ends, which lost 7 bases and 4 bases, there was a span of 11 bases. Incomplete CDR3 DNA: TGTGCCAGCGGGGGAAAGGGCACCGGGCAGCTCTAC. Translation gives CASGGKGTGQLY. The complete CDR3 reads CASGGKGTGQLYF.

This clone was seen more than once but under ten times. Gene names follow the mouse nomenclature. Incomplete CDR3 DNA: TGTGCCAGCAGTTTCCTGGGGGGGCGGGCTGAGCAGTTC. This translates into CASSFLGGRAEQF. The CDR3 reads in full as CASSFLGGRAEQFF. J is TRBJ2-1 and V is TRBV14; 10 nucleotides line up with TRBD2. Coverage ceases 1 residue before the CDR3 finishes, and the germline J gene fills in the end. The V segment lost 1 base and the J segment 7 bases; nucleotides outside the gene matches: 2. Per the germline V gene, CDR1 is SGHDT and CDR2 is FRDEAV. The CDR3 extends over 14 amino acids.